This T cell receptor (beta chain) was sequenced during a study of OX40 agonist ivuxolimab in advanced cancers. Across the whole study: With ivuxolimab, an agonistic anti-OX40 (CD134) antibody, patients were treated. Enrollees could have had prior anti-PD-1, anti-PD-L1 or anti-CTLA-4 therapy, which 35% to 40% had received. Of the patients, three showed partial responses, one with hepatocellular carcinoma and two with cutaneous melanoma.

Repertoires were generated with immunoSEQ multiplex PCR, while TCRdb's copy carries only in-frame clones and drops some. The sample lists around 99,000 clones, approximately 89% occurring once. The CDR3 extends over 14 amino acids. Per the germline V gene, CDR1 is SGHTA and CDR2 is FQGNSA. V was pared by 2 bases and J by 5 bases, with 9 bases between. The sample here was CD4+ or CD8+ T cells sorted from blood, taken in a trial of the OX40 agonist ivuxolimab. The V and J genes are TRBV7-2 and TRBJ1-4; unclear D gene. This sequence originates from an adult with an advanced solid tumor such as melanoma, head and neck, liver or kidney cancer. CDR3 loop: CASSLRLKNEKLFF. In DNA form, the CDR3 reads TGTGCCAGCAGCTTAAGGTTGAAGAATGAAAAACTGTTTTTT.